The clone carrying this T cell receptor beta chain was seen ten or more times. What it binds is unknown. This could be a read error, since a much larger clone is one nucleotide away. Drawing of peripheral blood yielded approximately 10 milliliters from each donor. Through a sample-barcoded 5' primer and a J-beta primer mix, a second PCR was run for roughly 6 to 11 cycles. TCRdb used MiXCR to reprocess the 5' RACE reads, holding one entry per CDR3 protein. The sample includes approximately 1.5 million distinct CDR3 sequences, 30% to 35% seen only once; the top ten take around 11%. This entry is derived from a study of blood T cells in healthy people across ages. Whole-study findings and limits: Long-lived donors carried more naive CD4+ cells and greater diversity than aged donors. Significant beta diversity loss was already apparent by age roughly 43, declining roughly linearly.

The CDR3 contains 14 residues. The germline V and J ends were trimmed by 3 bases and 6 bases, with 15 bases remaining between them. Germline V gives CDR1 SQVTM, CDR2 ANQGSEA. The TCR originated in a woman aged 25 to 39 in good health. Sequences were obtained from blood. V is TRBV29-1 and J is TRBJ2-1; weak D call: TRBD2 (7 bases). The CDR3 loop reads CSVEQGGAVNEQFF. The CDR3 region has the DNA TGCAGCGTTGAGCAAGGGGGGGCCGTCAATGAGCAGTTCTTC.